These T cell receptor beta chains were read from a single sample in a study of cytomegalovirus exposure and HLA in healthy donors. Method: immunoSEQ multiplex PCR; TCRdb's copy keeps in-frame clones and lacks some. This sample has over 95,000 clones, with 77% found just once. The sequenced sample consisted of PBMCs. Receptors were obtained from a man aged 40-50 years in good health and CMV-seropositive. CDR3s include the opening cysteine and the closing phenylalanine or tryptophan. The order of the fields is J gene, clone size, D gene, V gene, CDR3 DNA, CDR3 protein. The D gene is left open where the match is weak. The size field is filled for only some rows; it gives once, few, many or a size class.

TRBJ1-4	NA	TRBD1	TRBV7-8	TGTGCCAGCAGAGCCGGGACAGGGAATGAAAAACTGTTTTTT	CASRAGTGNEKLFF
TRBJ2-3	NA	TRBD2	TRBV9	TGTGCCAGCAGGTTGGACCAGCGGGGGGGCCATATCACAGATACGCAGTATTTT	CASRLDQRGGHITDTQYF
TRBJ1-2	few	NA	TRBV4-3	TGCGCCAGCAGCCAAGGTGCGCAGGGAAACTATGGCTACACCTTC	CASSQGAQGNYGYTF
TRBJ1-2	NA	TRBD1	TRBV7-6	TGTGCCAGCAGCTTAAATTGGGACAGCTATGGCTACACCTTC	CASSLNWDSYGYTF
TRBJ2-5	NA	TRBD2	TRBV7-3	TGTGCCAGCAGCTTAACGGGACTAGGGTCCAGAGAGACCCAGTACTTC	CASSLTGLGSRETQYF
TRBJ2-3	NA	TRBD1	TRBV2	TGTGCCAGCAGTGGACAGGGCCTCGCGCAGTATTTT	CASSGQGLAQYF
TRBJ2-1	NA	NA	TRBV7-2	TGTGCCAGCAGCCACCCCTGGGGTCTAGTAGGAGGTGAGCAGTTCTTC	CASSHPWGLVGGEQFF
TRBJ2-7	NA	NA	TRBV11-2	TGTGCCAGCAGCTTAGTTCTCGAGCAGTACTTC	CASSLVLEQYF
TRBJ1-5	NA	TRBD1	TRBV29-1	TGCAGCGTTGCCACAGGGGGTCAGCCCCAGCATTTT	CSVATGGQPQHF
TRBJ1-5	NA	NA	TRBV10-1	TGCGCCAGCATATTAGAGACTCCACCATTTCGGAGCAATCAGCCCCAGCATTTT	CASILETPPFRSNQPQHF
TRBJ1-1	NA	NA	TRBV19	TGTGCCAGTAGTGCACAGGGTATTAGCACTGAAGCTTTCTTT	CASSAQGISTEAFF
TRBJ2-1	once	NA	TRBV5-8	TGTGCCAGCAGCGCCAGGGGGGCCTACAATGAGCAGTTCTTC	CASSARGAYNEQFF
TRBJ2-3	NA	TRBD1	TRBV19	TGTGCCAGTAGTGGCTCGGGACAGAGAACAGATACGCAGTATTTT	CASSGSGQRTDTQYF
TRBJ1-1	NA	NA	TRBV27	TGTGCCAGCAGTCTCACCGTCACAGAAAAGAACACTGAAGCTTTCTTT	CASSLTVTEKNTEAFF
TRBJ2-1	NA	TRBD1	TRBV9	TGTGCCAGCAGCTCCCCCTGGGGACAGGGGGCTAATGAGCAGTTCTTC	CASSSPWGQGANEQFF
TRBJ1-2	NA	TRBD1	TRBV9	TGTGCCAGCAGCCCAAGGGGGACAGGGGGGAACTATGGCTACACCTTC	CASSPRGTGGNYGYTF
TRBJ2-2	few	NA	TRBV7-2	TGTGCCAGCAGCTTCGGGAGGAACACCGGGGAGCTGTTTTTT	CASSFGRNTGELFF
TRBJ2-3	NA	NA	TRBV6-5	TGTGCCAGCAGCCAAAGGGGTACTAGCACAGATACGCAGTATTTT	CASSQRGTSTDTQYF
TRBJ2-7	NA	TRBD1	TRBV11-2	TGTGCCAGCAGCTCCCACCGGGACAGCCGGGCCTACGAGCAGTACTTC	CASSSHRDSRAYEQYF
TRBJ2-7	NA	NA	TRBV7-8	TGTGCCAGCAGCCCGGGGACTTATACCTTTCACGAGCAGTACTTC	CASSPGTYTFHEQYF
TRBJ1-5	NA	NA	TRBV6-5	TGTGCCAGCAGTTACCAGATAAATCAGCCCCAGCATTTT	CASSYQINQPQHF
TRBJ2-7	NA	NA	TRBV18	TGTGCCAGCTCACCACGATCTGCGTCGTACGAGCAGTACTTC	CASSPRSASYEQYF
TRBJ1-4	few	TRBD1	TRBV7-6	TGTGCCAGCAGTCAAGACAGGGCTCCTAATGAAAAACTGTTTTTT	CASSQDRAPNEKLFF
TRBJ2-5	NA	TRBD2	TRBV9	TGTGCCAGCAGCGTAGATGTAGCGGGGGGCCGGGAGACCCAGTACTTC	CASSVDVAGGRETQYF
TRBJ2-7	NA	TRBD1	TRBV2	TGTGCCATCCTAGGGACAGCCTCCTACGAGCAGTACTTC	CAILGTASYEQYF
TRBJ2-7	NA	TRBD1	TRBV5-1	TGCGCCAGCAGCTTGACCGCCGGGACAGCCTACGAGCAGTACTTC	CASSLTAGTAYEQYF
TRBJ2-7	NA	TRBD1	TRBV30	TGTGCCTGGAGTGCAGGGGGCATAGACGAGCAGTACTTC	CAWSAGGIDEQYF
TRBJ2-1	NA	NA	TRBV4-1	TGCGCCAGCAGCCAAAGCGTGTGGCATGAGCAGTTCTTC	CASSQSVWHEQFF
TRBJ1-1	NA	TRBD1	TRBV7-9	TGTGCCAGCTTAGAGGAGGCAGGGGGCACTGAAGCTTTCTTT	CASLEEAGGTEAFF
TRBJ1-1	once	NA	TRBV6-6	TGTGCCAGCAGTTACTCTCAGGTTAACACTGAAGCTTTCTTT	CASSYSQVNTEAFF
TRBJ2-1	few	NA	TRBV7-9	TGTGCCAGCAGCCTAGGGTCAGCGAGCTCCTACAATGAGCAGTTCTTC	CASSLGSASSYNEQFF
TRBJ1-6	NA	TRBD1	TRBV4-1	TGCGCCAGCAGCCAAGATTGGGCAGGGGGCAAGAATTCACCCCTCCACTTT	CASSQDWAGGKNSPLHF
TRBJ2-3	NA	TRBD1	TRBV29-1	TGCAGCGGAGAGAGTTGGACAGGGGTAACAGATACGCAGTATTTT	CSGESWTGVTDTQYF
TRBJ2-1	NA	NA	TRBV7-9	TGTTCCAGCAGCCGTACACGGGATGAGCAGTTCTTC	CSSSRTRDEQFF
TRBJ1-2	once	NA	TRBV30	TGTGCCTGGACCGTAGTGGGGCTTACGGACGGCTACACCTTC	CAWTVVGLTDGYTF
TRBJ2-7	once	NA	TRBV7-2	TGTGCCAGCAGCTGGTCAGGGAACGACGAGCAGTACTTC	CASSWSGNDEQYF
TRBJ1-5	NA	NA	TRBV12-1	TGTGCCAGCAGCTTCCAAACAGGGGCCCAGCCCCAGCATTTT	CASSFQTGAQPQHF
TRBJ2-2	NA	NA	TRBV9	TGTGCCAGCAGCGTAGATGGAGGGGCGAACACCGGGGAGCTGTTTTTT	CASSVDGGANTGELFF
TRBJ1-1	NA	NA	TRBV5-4	TGTGCCAGCAGCCGAGACAGCCACACTGAAGCTTTCTTT	CASSRDSHTEAFF
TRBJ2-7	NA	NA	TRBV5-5	TGTGCCAGCAGCCCGCCACCCCCCCTAGCGAGGGAATTTTTC	CASSPPPPLAREFF
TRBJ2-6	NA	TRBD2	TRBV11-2	TGTGCCAGCAGCCGGACTAGCGGGGGGTCTGGGGCCAACGTCCTGACTTTC	CASSRTSGGSGANVLTF
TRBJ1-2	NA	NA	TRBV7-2	TGTGCCAGCAGCTTCGGACAGCCCTATGGCTACACCTTC	CASSFGQPYGYTF
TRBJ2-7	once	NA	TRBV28	TGTGCCAGCAGTATGTTACAGGGAAGGTACGAGCAGTACTTC	CASSMLQGRYEQYF
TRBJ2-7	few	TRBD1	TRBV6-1	TGTGCCAGCGTCCAACAGGGGGCCTACGAGCAGTACTTC	CASVQQGAYEQYF
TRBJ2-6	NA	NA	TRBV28	TGTGCCAGCAACACCGCCTCTGGGGCCAACGTCCTGACTTTC	CASNTASGANVLTF
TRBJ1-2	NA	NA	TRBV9	TGTGCCAGCAGCGTAGCTCTCGGACAAACGGGTGGCTACACCTTC	CASSVALGQTGGYTF
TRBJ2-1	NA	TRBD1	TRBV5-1	TGCGCCAGCAGCTTCCGACAGGGCTACAATGAGCAGTTCTTC	CASSFRQGYNEQFF
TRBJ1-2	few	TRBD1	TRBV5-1	TGCGCCAGCAGCTCACTATTCCTCCCGGGACAGGGGGACTATGGCTACACCTTC	CASSSLFLPGQGDYGYTF
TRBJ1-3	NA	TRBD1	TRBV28	TGTGCCAGCAGCCTCGGACAGGGGGCCCCGCGGCCCGTACCTGGAAACACCATATATTTT	CASSLGQGAPRPVPGNTIYF
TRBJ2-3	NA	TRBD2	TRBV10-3	TGTGCCATCAGTGGTGGGAGCCTAGCGGGGGTGGGTACGCAGTATTTT	CAISGGSLAGVGTQYF